The T cell receptor (beta chain) described here comes from a study of shared T cell receptors in the human thymus (TCRdb year 2021). About the investigation overall: The study examined how the human thymus generates shared, self-reactive T-cell receptor alpha chains.

Libraries were prepared through the immunoSEQ multiplex PCR assay. Imported from immuneACCESS, the table was reduced by TCRdb to in-frame sequences with V and J called. These copies leave out some clones; in studies compared against another copy, an unresolved V gene accounts for under half, and the cause of the remainder is not known. The sample has 700,000 or so clones on record, approximately 85% of them singletons. The ten largest clones capture 0.0095% to 0.011% of the sample. The germline ends are 30 bases apart after V is trimmed by 6 bases and J by 9 bases. The CDR3 holds 18 amino acids from the cysteine to the phenylalanine. Left in the record is the CDR3 DNA by itself, 54 bases read in frame from the first base. CDR1 and CDR2 are read off the germline V gene (reference sequence) as SGHKS and YYEKEE. Regarding this clone: The target of this receptor is not known. Within one base of it there is no much larger clone, and no base qualities were kept.

The same sample was also used in a study of human thymus T cells. As the second study states: The donors were immunologically healthy infants in Finland who had open corrective cardiac surgery for congenital heart defects. Thymus tissue was collected as surgical resects that were removed during corrective cardiac surgery. V and J gene segment usage appeared biased in both thymic and peripheral blood repertoires. The related research reported highly overlapping thymic TCR repertoires among unrelated individuals. The study described the TCR alpha and beta repertoires in under 10 infant thymus samples and a handful of matching peripheral blood samples. The infant donors were roughly 7 to 244 days old, and the cohort included a handful of males and a couple of females. After being mechanically released from the tissue, thymocytes were kept at -70 degrees C in pellets of about 9.5-30 million cells. A QIAsymphony instrument was used to extract genomic DNA from frozen cell pellets. The immunoSEQ multiplex PCR assay was used to amplify the TCRB and TCRAD loci from a standardized amount of quality-controlled genomic DNA. The amplicons covered the V(D)J region and were long enough to include the CDR3 and to identify the V and J genes. The amplicons were sequenced on an Illumina platform via the commercial immunoSEQ service. Primer bias and sequencing errors were corrected using previously described methods, and TCRAD and TCRB definitions followed the IMGT database. immunoSEQ Analyzer 3.0 and VDJTools were used for repertoire analysis, which covered basic statistics, V/J segment usage, diversity estimates, rarefaction and pairwise overlap. Diversity was estimated with Chao1, ChaoE, Efron-Thisted, Shannon and inverse Simpson indices, and also on datasets down-sampled to the smallest sample. Repertoire overlap used strict matching of CDR3 nucleotide sequence, V gene and J gene, with Jaccard-based multidimensional scaling clustering. On average, roughly 810,000 unique TCRB clonotypes were obtained from thymus samples, compared with around 78,000 from blood samples.

Sequenced sample: thymocytes. This receptor was taken from a girl less than two years old with a congenital heart defect. Donor details come from another sample of the same person, matched by shared clones. The sequence joins TRBV5-5 to TRBJ1-4; perhaps TRBD1 is the D gene, with 6 bases matching. Read as DNA, the sequence is TGTGCCAGCAACAACGGACGAACCGGGACACACCATGCCAAAAAACTGTTTTTT. It translates as CASNNGRTGTHHAKKLFF.